The T cell receptor (beta chain) described here comes from a study of technical replicates of blood from several donors. This table comes from immunoSEQ multiplex PCR, and its TCRdb copy is limited to in-frame clones, with some not included. The repertoire consists of around 60,000 clones, with roughly 92% occurring once and the leading ten covering 3.5% to 5%. The V end lost 7 bases, the J end lost 5 bases, and 17 bases lay between the germline ends. The CDR3 covers 14 residues. The germline CDR1 and CDR2 sequences are MNHNS and SASEGT. The chain recombines TRBV6-1 with TRBJ2-5; TRBD2 is a possible D gene (6 bases). The receptor was derived from a human donor in good health. Some clones in this sample may be carry-over from other donors' samples. Sequencing was carried out using PBMCs. This CDR3 is CASTISHRGETQYF. As DNA, the CDR3 is TGTGCCAGCACCATTAGCCACCGGGGGGAGACCCAGTACTTC.